These T cell receptor beta chains were read from a single sample in a study of blood T cell repertoires in COVID-19. Profiled with immunoSEQ multiplex PCR; TCRdb holds only in-frame clones, not every one. In the table there are 200,000 to 300,000 clones, roughly 86% of which are singletons. Sequenced input: PBMCs or T cells enriched from blood (not recorded which). These receptors were obtained from a woman aged 18-29 years who had recovered from COVID-19. The CDR3 runs from the conserved cysteine through the conserved F or W. A D gene is named only where the DNA matches it firmly. Size values are once, few and many counts, or a class for expanded clones, and some rows have none.

clone_size: few
v_call: TRBV7-9
d_call: .
j_call: TRBJ1-2
cdr3_nt: TGTGCCGGTGGCAGATCAGGGGCTAACTATGGCTACACCTTC
cdr3_aa: CAGGRSGANYGYTF

clone_size: .
v_call: TRBV28
d_call: .
j_call: TRBJ2-2
cdr3_nt: TGTGCCAGCAGTTCTGGGCCCACCGGGGAGCTGTTTTTT
cdr3_aa: CASSSGPTGELFF

clone_size: .
v_call: TRBV30
d_call: .
j_call: TRBJ1-1
cdr3_nt: TGTGCCTGGAGTGAGACGGGCACTGAAGCTTTCTTT
cdr3_aa: CAWSETGTEAFF

clone_size: .
v_call: TRBV18
d_call: .
j_call: TRBJ1-3
cdr3_nt: TGTGCCAGCTCACGGTTAGGGGTCGGGCCAAACTCTGGAAACACCATATATTTT
cdr3_aa: CASSRLGVGPNSGNTIYF

clone_size: .
v_call: TRBV2
d_call: TRBD1
j_call: TRBJ1-1
cdr3_nt: TGTGCCAGCAAAGGGGGCATCCAGAACACTGAAGCTTTCTTT
cdr3_aa: CASKGGIQNTEAFF

clone_size: .
v_call: TRBV27
d_call: .
j_call: TRBJ1-1
cdr3_nt: TGTGCCAGCCAGGGACATGGGAAGAACACTGAAGCTTTCTTT
cdr3_aa: CASQGHGKNTEAFF

clone_size: .
v_call: TRBV5-1
d_call: TRBD1
j_call: TRBJ1-5
cdr3_nt: TGCGCCAGCAGCTTCTTCCCGGGACAGGGGGCGAACACTCAGCCCCAGCATTTT
cdr3_aa: CASSFFPGQGANTQPQHF

clone_size: .
v_call: TRBV7-9
d_call: TRBD2
j_call: TRBJ2-1
cdr3_nt: TGTGCCAGCAGCCCTCTCGGAGCGGGGGGGCAAGGTGAGCAGTTCTTC
cdr3_aa: CASSPLGAGGQGEQFF

clone_size: .
v_call: TRBV2
d_call: .
j_call: TRBJ2-3
cdr3_nt: TGTGCCAGCCCCTCTGGGGGGAGCGGAACAGATACGCAGTATTTT
cdr3_aa: CASPSGGSGTDTQYF

clone_size: .
v_call: TRBV9
d_call: .
j_call: TRBJ2-1
cdr3_nt: TGTGCCAGCAGCGCAACAAATTACAATGAGCAGTTCTTC
cdr3_aa: CASSATNYNEQFF

clone_size: few
v_call: TRBV5-1
d_call: TRBD2
j_call: TRBJ2-7
cdr3_nt: TGCGCCAGCAGCTCCACTCTAGCGGGACTCTCCTACGAGCAGTACTTC
cdr3_aa: CASSSTLAGLSYEQYF

clone_size: few
v_call: TRBV30
d_call: .
j_call: TRBJ2-7
cdr3_nt: TGTGCCTGGAGTGTGTGGGAGAGGAAGTCCTACGAGCAGTACTTC
cdr3_aa: CAWSVWERKSYEQYF

clone_size: .
v_call: TRBV3-1/TRBV3-2
d_call: .
j_call: TRBJ1-1
cdr3_nt: TGTGCCAGCAGCGCTACTGCGAACACTGAAGCTTTCTTT
cdr3_aa: CASSATANTEAFF

clone_size: .
v_call: TRBV11-3
d_call: TRBD1
j_call: TRBJ1-4
cdr3_nt: TGTGCCAGCACTAAGAGGACAGGGAAGGATGAAAAACTGTTTTTT
cdr3_aa: CASTKRTGKDEKLFF

clone_size: .
v_call: TRBV5-6
d_call: TRBD1
j_call: TRBJ1-2
cdr3_nt: TGTGCCAGCAGCTTGGGTGGACAGGCCGGATTTATTAGTGGCTACACCTTC
cdr3_aa: CASSLGGQAGFISGYTF

clone_size: .
v_call: TRBV6-4
d_call: .
j_call: TRBJ2-3
cdr3_nt: TGTGCCAGCTCCCCGGACTCTAGCACAGATACGCAGTATTTT
cdr3_aa: CASSPDSSTDTQYF

clone_size: .
v_call: TRBV5-1
d_call: .
j_call: TRBJ2-3
cdr3_nt: TGCGCCAGCAGCTTGGCGCGGCGGGATACGCAGTATTTT
cdr3_aa: CASSLARRDTQYF

clone_size: .
v_call: TRBV12-3/TRBV12-4
d_call: .
j_call: TRBJ2-2
cdr3_nt: TGTGCCAGCACCCGTAACACCGGGGAGCTGTTTTTT
cdr3_aa: CASTRNTGELFF

clone_size: few
v_call: TRBV7-9
d_call: .
j_call: TRBJ1-3
cdr3_nt: TGTGCCAGCAGCCCCCTTCTGAGCTCTGGAAACACCATATATTTT
cdr3_aa: CASSPLLSSGNTIYF

clone_size: .
v_call: TRBV7-9
d_call: .
j_call: TRBJ1-1
cdr3_nt: TGTGCCAGCAGCTTACCGGGGAACACTGAAGCTTTCTTT
cdr3_aa: CASSLPGNTEAFF

clone_size: .
v_call: TRBV27
d_call: TRBD2
j_call: TRBJ2-3
cdr3_nt: TGTGCCAGCAGTTTCATAGCGGGGGGCACAGATACGCAGTATTTT
cdr3_aa: CASSFIAGGTDTQYF

clone_size: .
v_call: TRBV5-4
d_call: .
j_call: TRBJ2-3
cdr3_nt: TGTGCCAGCAGCCCGGGGGACTTTAGCACAGATACGCAGTATTTT
cdr3_aa: CASSPGDFSTDTQYF

clone_size: .
v_call: TRBV5-1
d_call: .
j_call: TRBJ1-3
cdr3_nt: TGCGCCAGCAGCTTAGGAAGCCCGGGTGGAAACACCATATATTTT
cdr3_aa: CASSLGSPGGNTIYF

clone_size: .
v_call: TRBV27
d_call: .
j_call: TRBJ2-7
cdr3_nt: TGTGCCAGCAGCCCTGGGCCTCTCTCTGACTACGAGCAGTACTTC
cdr3_aa: CASSPGPLSDYEQYF

clone_size: .
v_call: TRBV9
d_call: .
j_call: TRBJ1-2
cdr3_nt: TGTGCCAGCAGCGCTGCCCGCGGAGCCACTAACTATGGCTACACCTTC
cdr3_aa: CASSAARGATNYGYTF

clone_size: .
v_call: TRBV3-1/TRBV3-2
d_call: .
j_call: TRBJ1-2
cdr3_nt: TGTGCCAGCAGCCAGGCCCCAAACCAGGGGTACTATGGCTACACCTTC
cdr3_aa: CASSQAPNQGYYGYTF

clone_size: .
v_call: TRBV11-2
d_call: .
j_call: TRBJ2-2
cdr3_nt: TGTGCCAGCAGCTTTGGTGACGTCAGGGGGGAGCTGTTTTTT
cdr3_aa: CASSFGDVRGELFF

clone_size: .
v_call: TRBV11-2
d_call: .
j_call: TRBJ1-5
cdr3_nt: TGTGCCAGCAGCTTAGTAGGGAGGGAGCCCCAGCATTTT
cdr3_aa: CASSLVGREPQHF

clone_size: .
v_call: TRBV28
d_call: TRBD1
j_call: TRBJ1-5
cdr3_nt: TGTGCCAGCACCGACAGGGTCTGGCGCAATCAGCCCCAGCATTTT
cdr3_aa: CASTDRVWRNQPQHF

clone_size: .
v_call: TRBV2
d_call: TRBD1
j_call: TRBJ2-5
cdr3_nt: TGTGCCAGCAGTGTGGGACAGGGCGGTGAGACCCAGTACTTC
cdr3_aa: CASSVGQGGETQYF

clone_size: few
v_call: TRBV5-1
d_call: .
j_call: TRBJ2-3
cdr3_nt: TGCGCCAGCAGCCTGGACACCCGCCCGGATACGCAGTATTTT
cdr3_aa: CASSLDTRPDTQYF

clone_size: .
v_call: TRBV5-1
d_call: TRBD1
j_call: TRBJ1-2
cdr3_nt: TGCGCCAGCAGCCCGAGGGGACAGGCGGCGGGGAATGGCTACACCTTC
cdr3_aa: CASSPRGQAAGNGYTF

clone_size: once
v_call: TRBV28
d_call: .
j_call: TRBJ1-4
cdr3_nt: TGTGCCAGCAGTTTTACGGGGGTAAAGGGAAAACTGTTTTTT
cdr3_aa: CASSFTGVKGKLFF

clone_size: .
v_call: TRBV4-1
d_call: TRBD2
j_call: TRBJ2-7
cdr3_nt: TGCGCCAGCAGCCAAGGACCCAGCGGGACCATCTACGAGCAGTACTTC
cdr3_aa: CASSQGPSGTIYEQYF

clone_size: once
v_call: TRBV4-1
d_call: .
j_call: TRBJ1-3
cdr3_nt: TGCGCCAGCAGCTACGAGACAGGACTTTTTGGAAACACCATATATTTT
cdr3_aa: CASSYETGLFGNTIYF

clone_size: .
v_call: TRBV18
d_call: .
j_call: TRBJ1-2
cdr3_nt: TGTGCCAGCTCACCACCGCCAGGCCGTTATGGCTACACCTTC
cdr3_aa: CASSPPPGRYGYTF

clone_size: .
v_call: TRBV4-1
d_call: .
j_call: TRBJ1-6
cdr3_nt: TGCGCCAGCAGCCAAGATGGCAGGGATTCACCCCTCCACTTT
cdr3_aa: CASSQDGRDSPLHF

clone_size: .
v_call: TRBV29-1
d_call: TRBD1
j_call: TRBJ2-1
cdr3_nt: TGCAGCGTGATAGCGGACAGGGGGGATGAGCAGTTCTTC
cdr3_aa: CSVIADRGDEQFF

clone_size: few
v_call: TRBV30
d_call: TRBD1
j_call: TRBJ1-5
cdr3_nt: TGTGCCTGGGCAGGGGGTGGCAATCAGCCCCAGCATTTT
cdr3_aa: CAWAGGGNQPQHF

clone_size: .
v_call: TRBV12-3/TRBV12-4
d_call: .
j_call: TRBJ1-2
cdr3_nt: TGTGCCAGCAGTTCGCAGGGGCTATACACCTTC
cdr3_aa: CASSSQGLYTF

clone_size: .
v_call: TRBV3-1/TRBV3-2
d_call: TRBD1
j_call: TRBJ1-6
cdr3_nt: TGTGCCAGCAGCCTCACGAGGACAGGGCGTTATTCACCCCTCCACTTT
cdr3_aa: CASSLTRTGRYSPLHF

clone_size: .
v_call: TRBV29-1
d_call: TRBD2
j_call: TRBJ2-3
cdr3_nt: TGCAGCGTTGAACGAACTAGCGGGAGGGCAGATACGCAGTATTTT
cdr3_aa: CSVERTSGRADTQYF

clone_size: .
v_call: TRBV30
d_call: TRBD1
j_call: TRBJ1-2
cdr3_nt: TGTGCCTCCTCCAGGGGGCCACAGGGAAACTATGGCTACACCTTC
cdr3_aa: CASSRGPQGNYGYTF

clone_size: .
v_call: TRBV11-2
d_call: .
j_call: TRBJ1-1
cdr3_nt: TGTGCCAGCAGCCCAATAAATGGCCGCTTGGAAGCTTTCTTT
cdr3_aa: CASSPINGRLEAFF

clone_size: .
v_call: TRBV30
d_call: .
j_call: TRBJ1-2
cdr3_nt: TGTGCCTGGAGTGTCTCCAGGGAGGATGGCTACACCTTC
cdr3_aa: CAWSVSREDGYTF

clone_size: .
v_call: TRBV5-1
d_call: TRBD2
j_call: TRBJ2-5
cdr3_nt: TGCGCCAGCAGCTTGGGACCCCCTAGCGGGGGTAACCAAGAGACCCAGTACTTC
cdr3_aa: CASSLGPPSGGNQETQYF